This is a list of T cell receptor beta chains from one sample in a study of vaccination effects on CD4 cells after COVID-19. No antigen has been identified for these receptors. Profiling relied on immunoSEQ multiplex PCR, and the TCRdb table lists in-frame clones only, not all of them. There are 50,000 or so clones in the sample; approximately 75% occur only once, and 5% to 7% lies in the top ten. The sample in question was CD4+ T cells from PBMCs cultured with HCoV-OC43 spike peptides, obtained before COVID-19 vaccination. The receptors were gathered from a human donor who received a COVID-19 vaccine. Each CDR3 is given with its conserved first and last residue. Fields, in order: CDR3 protein, CDR3 DNA, J gene, clone size, D gene, CDR3 length, V gene. A D gene is named only where the DNA matches it firmly. Size is omitted from some rows. Given values are once, few, many or a class for expanded clones.

CASSLEYSNQPQHF | TGTGCCAGCAGCTTAGAATACAGCAATCAGCCCCAGCATTTT | TRBJ1-5 | . | . | 14 | TRBV7-2
CASSVDPRVNYGYTF | TGTGCCAGCAGCGTAGATCCCAGAGTTAACTATGGCTACACCTTC | TRBJ1-2 | . | . | 15 | TRBV9
CASSLVSGYGYTF | TGTGCCAGCAGCTTGGTATCAGGGTATGGCTACACCTTC | TRBJ1-2 | . | . | 13 | TRBV5-5
CASSLRWVGTGLSGNTIYF | TGTGCCAGCAGCTTACGTTGGGTTGGGACAGGCCTTTCTGGAAACACCATATATTTT | TRBJ1-3 | . | TRBD1 | 19 | TRBV11-2
CASSVQGGSTDTQYF | TGTGCCAGCAGCGTACAGGGGGGTAGCACAGATACGCAGTATTTT | TRBJ2-3 | . | TRBD1 | 15 | TRBV7-3
CASSPGTLNNSPLHF | TGTGCCAGCAGTCCCGGGACACTAAATAATTCACCCCTCCACTTT | TRBJ1-6 | few | . | 15 | TRBV28
CAWRMGTGSEGYTF | TGTGCCTGGAGGATGGGAACAGGGTCGGAAGGCTACACCTTC | TRBJ1-2 | . | . | 14 | TRBV30
CASVLNTEAFF | TGTGCCAGCGTCCTGAACACTGAAGCTTTCTTT | TRBJ1-1 | . | . | 11 | TRBV21-1
CARIRWEDTYNEQFF | TGCGCCAGAATAAGGTGGGAAGATACCTACAATGAGCAGTTCTTC | TRBJ2-1 | . | . | 15 | TRBV23-1
CASSRKGQGVTEAFF | TGTGCCAGCAGTAGGAAGGGACAGGGAGTGACTGAAGCTTTCTTT | TRBJ1-1 | . | TRBD1 | 15 | TRBV27
CASSYGTGGVRETQYF | TGTGCCAGTAGTTATGGGACAGGGGGCGTTCGGGAGACCCAGTACTTC | TRBJ2-5 | once | TRBD1 | 16 | TRBV19
CACRTGTGGANYGYTF | TGCGCCTGTCGAACCGGGACAGGGGGCGCTAACTATGGCTACACCTTC | TRBJ1-2 | . | TRBD1 | 16 | TRBV5-1
CASSFWTEEETQYF | TGCGCCAGCAGCTTCTGGACGGAGGAAGAGACCCAGTACTTC | TRBJ2-5 | . | . | 14 | TRBV5-1
CASSLRGKLFF | TGTGCCAGCAGTTTACGGGGAAAACTGTTTTTT | TRBJ1-4 | once | . | 11 | TRBV12-3/TRBV12-4
CASSVQTYNEQFF | TGCGCCAGCAGTGTTCAGACATACAATGAGCAGTTCTTC | TRBJ2-1 | few | . | 13 | TRBV10-1
CSVEDSGGHGYTF | TGCAGCGTTGAAGATTCCGGGGGCCATGGCTACACCTTC | TRBJ1-2 | few | . | 13 | TRBV29-1
CATSDLGTGASTDTQYF | TGTGCCACCAGTGATTTAGGGACAGGGGCCAGCACAGATACGCAGTATTTT | TRBJ2-3 | once | TRBD1 | 17 | TRBV24-1
CATQQGLEYNEQFF | TGTGCCACTCAACAGGGGCTGGAGTACAATGAGCAGTTCTTC | TRBJ2-1 | few | TRBD1 | 14 | TRBV15
CASSFEGGNGYTF | TGCGCCAGCAGCTTCGAGGGCGGGAATGGCTACACCTTC | TRBJ1-2 | . | . | 13 | TRBV5-1
CSVEGQGNGYTF | TGCAGCGTAGAGGGACAGGGGAATGGCTACACCTTC | TRBJ1-2 | . | TRBD1 | 12 | TRBV29-1
CARSCVTDRRNTGELFF | TGTGCCAGAAGCTGCGTCACGGACAGGCGGAACACCGGGGAGCTGTTTTTT | TRBJ2-2 | . | TRBD1 | 17 | TRBV5-3
CASSQVGNTIYF | TGCGCCAGCAGCCAAGTTGGAAACACCATATATTTT | TRBJ1-3 | . | . | 12 | TRBV4-1
CASSLEQGGNEKLFF | TGCGCCAGCAGCTTGGAGCAGGGAGGGAATGAAAAACTGTTTTTT | TRBJ1-4 | . | . | 15 | TRBV5-1
CASSVGLRAEQETQYF | TGTGCCAGCAGCGTAGGGTTGAGGGCAGAACAAGAGACCCAGTACTTC | TRBJ2-5 | . | . | 16 | TRBV9
CATSLGPEGYTF | TGTGCCACCAGTCTTGGTCCGGAGGGCTACACCTTC | TRBJ1-2 | . | . | 12 | TRBV24-1
CASRGLADLTGELFF | TGTGCCAGCAGGGGACTAGCGGACCTCACCGGGGAGCTGTTTTTT | TRBJ2-2 | . | TRBD2 | 15 | TRBV7-8
CASSRLPGQGSSTEAFF | TGTGCCAGCAGCCGACTACCGGGACAGGGGAGTAGCACTGAAGCTTTCTTT | TRBJ1-1 | . | TRBD1 | 17 | TRBV6-6
CASSLVRETEAFF | TGTGCCAGCAGCTTAGTCCGTGAAACTGAAGCTTTCTTT | TRBJ1-1 | once | . | 13 | TRBV7-8
CASSVAVGLETQYF | TGTGCCAGCAGCGTAGCCGTCGGGCTGGAGACCCAGTACTTC | TRBJ2-5 | . | . | 14 | TRBV9
CASSSPGTGYSNQPQHF | TGTGCCAGCAGTTCCCCCGGGACAGGGTATAGCAATCAGCCCCAGCATTTT | TRBJ1-5 | . | TRBD1 | 17 | TRBV28
CASSLIPQRGSNEQFF | TGTGCCAGCAGCTTAATACCACAGCGCGGGTCCAATGAGCAGTTCTTC | TRBJ2-1 | . | . | 16 | TRBV7-3
CASTPFGEAKNIQYF | TGTGCCAGTACCCCGTTCGGCGAAGCCAAAAACATTCAGTACTTC | TRBJ2-4 | . | . | 15 | TRBV19
CASSPPDPRYGYTF | TGTGCCAGCTCACCACCGGACCCCCGCTATGGCTACACCTTC | TRBJ1-2 | . | . | 14 | TRBV18
CASSDLGTQYF | TGTGCCAGCAGTGACCTTGGTACCCAGTACTTC | TRBJ2-5 | . | . | 11 | TRBV6-1
CSASDMTVNTEAFF | TGCAGTGCTAGTGATATGACAGTGAACACTGAAGCTTTCTTT | TRBJ1-1 | . | . | 14 | TRBV20-1
CASSLAGGTADTQYF | TGTGCCAGCAGCCTAGCGGGGGGTACGGCAGATACGCAGTATTTT | TRBJ2-3 | . | TRBD2 | 15 | TRBV7-9
CAGGLANSYNEQFF | TGTGCCGGGGGACTAGCGAATTCCTACAATGAGCAGTTCTTC | TRBJ2-1 | . | TRBD2 | 14 | TRBV30
CASSEWGAGTGELFF | TGTGCCAGCAGTGAATGGGGGGCGGGCACCGGGGAGCTGTTTTTT | TRBJ2-2 | . | . | 15 | TRBV2
CASSPGTGVYNSPLHF | TGTGCCAGCAGCCCCGGAACAGGGGTTTATAATTCACCCCTCCACTTT | TRBJ1-6 | . | TRBD1 | 16 | TRBV14
CASSSWTGNNQPQHF | TGTGCCAGCAGCTCCTGGACAGGGAACAATCAGCCCCAGCATTTT | TRBJ1-5 | . | TRBD1 | 15 | TRBV7-8
CASSARPSVGQGTDTQYF | TGTGCCAGCAGTGCCCGCCCCTCCGTCGGACAGGGCACAGATACGCAGTATTTT | TRBJ2-3 | . | TRBD1 | 18 | TRBV6-1
CASSLSPQVSSYNSPLHF | TGTGCCAGCAGCTTATCCCCCCAAGTGAGCTCCTATAATTCACCCCTCCACTTT | TRBJ1-6 | . | . | 18 | TRBV3-1/TRBV3-2
CASTLGGGLRDPTDTQYF | TGTGCCAGTACCCTAGGAGGAGGGCTCAGGGACCCCACAGATACGCAGTATTTT | TRBJ2-3 | . | . | 18 | TRBV19
CASSVLQGARDGYTF | TGTGCCAGCAGCGTACTACAGGGGGCGCGGGATGGCTACACCTTC | TRBJ1-2 | . | TRBD1 | 15 | TRBV2
CASSGRDRGVYGYTF | TGTGCCAGCAGCGGAAGGGACAGGGGGGTTTATGGCTACACCTTC | TRBJ1-2 | . | TRBD1 | 15 | TRBV5-5
CASSLGRGYTDTQYF | TGTGCCAGCAGCTTGGGACGGGGGTACACAGATACGCAGTATTTT | TRBJ2-3 | . | . | 15 | TRBV5-4
CASSAPGAHGNTIYF | TGTGCCAGCAGCGCTCCGGGGGCGCACGGAAACACCATATATTTT | TRBJ1-3 | . | . | 15 | TRBV9
CASSRQGHDINEKLFF | TGCGCCAGCAGCCGACAAGGACACGATATAAATGAAAAACTGTTTTTT | TRBJ1-4 | . | . | 16 | TRBV4-1
CATSDKDMYSYNEQFF | TGTGCCACCAGTGACAAGGACATGTACTCCTACAATGAGCAGTTCTTC | TRBJ2-1 | . | . | 16 | TRBV24-1
CASRARPMSAEAFF | TGTGCCAGCAGGGCACGGCCTATGAGCGCTGAAGCTTTCTTT | TRBJ1-1 | . | . | 14 | TRBV5-8
CASSLGVSGYTF | TGTGCCAGCAGTTTGGGAGTATCCGGCTACACCTTC | TRBJ1-2 | . | . | 12 | TRBV28
CASSPGFGTEAFF | TGTGCCAGCAGCCCGGGGTTTGGCACTGAAGCTTTCTTT | TRBJ1-1 | few | . | 13 | TRBV7-8
CASSLLRVNTEAFF | TGTGCCAGCAGCTTACTCAGGGTGAACACTGAAGCTTTCTTT | TRBJ1-1 | once | . | 14 | TRBV7-2
CATSRGGDTQYF | TGTGCCACTTCCAGAGGGGGAGATACGCAGTATTTT | TRBJ2-3 | . | . | 12 | TRBV19
CASSLDILAAYNEQFF | TGCGCCAGCAGCTTGGATATCCTAGCGGCCTACAATGAGCAGTTCTTC | TRBJ2-1 | once | TRBD2 | 16 | TRBV5-1